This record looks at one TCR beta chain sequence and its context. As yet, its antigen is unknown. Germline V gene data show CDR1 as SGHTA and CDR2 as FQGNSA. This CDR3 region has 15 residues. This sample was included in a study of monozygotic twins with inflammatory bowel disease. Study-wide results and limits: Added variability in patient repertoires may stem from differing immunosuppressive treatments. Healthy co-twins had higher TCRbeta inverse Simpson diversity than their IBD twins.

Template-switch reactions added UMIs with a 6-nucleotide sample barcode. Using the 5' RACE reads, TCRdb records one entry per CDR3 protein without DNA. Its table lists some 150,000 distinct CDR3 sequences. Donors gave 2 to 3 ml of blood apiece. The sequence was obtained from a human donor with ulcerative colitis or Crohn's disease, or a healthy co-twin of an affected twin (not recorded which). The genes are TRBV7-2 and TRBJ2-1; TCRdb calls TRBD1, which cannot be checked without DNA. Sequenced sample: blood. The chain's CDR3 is CASSPGAWGYNEQFF.